This is a list of T cell receptor beta chains from one sample in a study of beta chain features in type 1 diabetes. Some clones are missing from TCRdb's copy, which holds only in-frame ones; the method was immunoSEQ multiplex PCR. The repertoire includes 230,000 or so clones, 16% of them detected once, and approximately 0.087% sits in the top ten. The source material was naive CD4+ T cells from blood. The source of these receptors is a man younger than 40 with type 1 diabetes. The CDR3 runs from the conserved cysteine through the conserved F or W. Each record gives: CDR3 protein, CDR3 DNA, clone size, J gene, D gene, CDR3 length, V gene. D genes are given only for firm matches. Size values are once, few and many counts, or a class for expanded clones, and some rows have none.

CDR3aa: CASSLYQGNYGYTF
CDR3nt: TGTGCCAGCAGCTTATATCAGGGCAACTATGGCTACACCTTC
abundance: .
j_gene: TRBJ1-2
d_gene: .
len: 14
v_gene: TRBV5-4

CDR3aa: CSAGREYEQYF
CDR3nt: TGCAGCGCCGGACGGGAGTACGAGCAGTACTTC
abundance: .
j_gene: TRBJ2-7
d_gene: .
len: 11
v_gene: TRBV29-1

CDR3aa: CASSQDIEQPQHF
CDR3nt: TGCGCCAGCAGCCAAGATATCGAGCAGCCCCAGCATTTT
abundance: .
j_gene: TRBJ1-5
d_gene: .
len: 13
v_gene: TRBV4-3

CDR3aa: CASSYSTPGQGYEQYF
CDR3nt: TGTGCCAGCAGTTACTCCACTCCGGGACAGGGCTACGAGCAGTACTTC
abundance: .
j_gene: TRBJ2-7
d_gene: TRBD1
len: 16
v_gene: TRBV6-5

CDR3aa: CASSTTAHNEQFF
CDR3nt: TGTGCCAGCAGCACGACAGCCCACAATGAGCAGTTCTTC
abundance: few
j_gene: TRBJ2-1
d_gene: .
len: 13
v_gene: TRBV2

CDR3aa: CAWGRGLGEETQYF
CDR3nt: TGTGCCTGGGGCCGGGGACTAGGGGAAGAGACCCAGTACTTC
abundance: few
j_gene: TRBJ2-5
d_gene: TRBD2
len: 14
v_gene: TRBV30

CDR3aa: CASSLSLYGYTF
CDR3nt: TGTGCCAGCAGTTTATCGCTCTATGGCTACACCTTC
abundance: .
j_gene: TRBJ1-2
d_gene: .
len: 12
v_gene: TRBV28

CDR3aa: CASSRTSGGTDTQYF
CDR3nt: TGTGCCAGCAGTCGTACTAGCGGGGGGACAGATACGCAGTATTTT
abundance: few
j_gene: TRBJ2-3
d_gene: TRBD2
len: 15
v_gene: TRBV7-2

CDR3aa: CASSSQYEQYF
CDR3nt: TGTGCCAGCAGCTCCCAATACGAGCAGTACTTC
abundance: .
j_gene: TRBJ2-7
d_gene: .
len: 11
v_gene: TRBV9

CDR3aa: CASSDTGGNEQFF
CDR3nt: TGTGCCAGCAGCGACACAGGGGGCAATGAGCAGTTCTTC
abundance: .
j_gene: TRBJ2-1
d_gene: TRBD1
len: 13
v_gene: TRBV6-6

CDR3aa: CASSESGYETTYEQYF
CDR3nt: TGCGCCAGCAGTGAGTCGGGTTACGAAACCACCTACGAGCAGTACTTC
abundance: few
j_gene: TRBJ2-7
d_gene: .
len: 16
v_gene: TRBV10-2

CDR3aa: CASSLAGGGETQYF
CDR3nt: TGTGCCAGCAGCTTAGCGGGCGGGGGAGAGACCCAGTACTTC
abundance: .
j_gene: TRBJ2-5
d_gene: TRBD2
len: 14
v_gene: TRBV7-2

CDR3aa: CATSRARLVGETQYF
CDR3nt: TGTGCCACCAGCAGAGCCCGACTAGTCGGAGAGACCCAGTACTTC
abundance: .
j_gene: TRBJ2-5
d_gene: .
len: 15
v_gene: TRBV15

CDR3aa: CASSSEQGNEQFF
CDR3nt: TGCGCCAGCAGTTCTGAACAGGGTAATGAGCAGTTCTTC
abundance: few
j_gene: TRBJ2-1
d_gene: .
len: 13
v_gene: TRBV5-1

CDR3aa: CAWSVGGALFF
CDR3nt: TGTGCCTGGAGTGTGGGAGGAGCGCTGTTTTTT
abundance: .
j_gene: TRBJ1-4
d_gene: .
len: 11
v_gene: TRBV30

CDR3aa: CAWVPRDTEAFF
CDR3nt: TGTGCCTGGGTCCCCAGGGACACTGAAGCTTTCTTT
abundance: few
j_gene: TRBJ1-1
d_gene: .
len: 12
v_gene: TRBV30

CDR3aa: CASSVSVGYGYTF
CDR3nt: TGTGCCAGCAGCGTATCGGTAGGCTATGGCTACACCTTC
abundance: .
j_gene: TRBJ1-2
d_gene: .
len: 13
v_gene: TRBV9

CDR3aa: CASTPGGSEQYF
CDR3nt: TGTGCCAGCACCCCGGGGGGGTCCGAGCAGTACTTC
abundance: few
j_gene: TRBJ2-7
d_gene: TRBD2
len: 12
v_gene: TRBV18

CDR3aa: CASSMGQGGQETQYF
CDR3nt: TGTGCCAGCAGCATGGGACAGGGGGGTCAAGAGACCCAGTACTTC
abundance: few
j_gene: TRBJ2-5
d_gene: TRBD1
len: 15
v_gene: TRBV7-9

CDR3aa: CASSLQSYNEQFF
CDR3nt: TGCGCCAGCAGCTTACAGTCTTACAATGAGCAGTTCTTC
abundance: .
j_gene: TRBJ2-1
d_gene: .
len: 13
v_gene: TRBV4-3

CDR3aa: CASTPGQGYEQYF
CDR3nt: TGTGCCAGCACCCCGGGACAGGGCTACGAGCAGTACTTC
abundance: few
j_gene: TRBJ2-7
d_gene: TRBD1
len: 13
v_gene: TRBV28

CDR3aa: CAIILWESVKNIQYF
CDR3nt: TGTGCCATCATACTGTGGGAGTCGGTCAAAAACATTCAGTACTTC
abundance: .
j_gene: TRBJ2-4
d_gene: .
len: 15
v_gene: TRBV10-3

CDR3aa: CASSPIGGSSYNEQFF
CDR3nt: TGTGCCAGCAGCCCTATAGGCGGGAGCTCCTACAATGAGCAGTTCTTC
abundance: few
j_gene: TRBJ2-1
d_gene: TRBD2
len: 16
v_gene: TRBV7-2

CDR3aa: CASSFRLADLYEQYF
CDR3nt: TGTGCCAGTAGTTTCAGACTAGCGGATCTATACGAGCAGTACTTC
abundance: .
j_gene: TRBJ2-7
d_gene: TRBD2
len: 15
v_gene: TRBV19

CDR3aa: CASSRLSLQETQYF
CDR3nt: TGCGCCAGCAGCCGTTTATCACTGCAAGAGACCCAGTACTTC
abundance: few
j_gene: TRBJ2-5
d_gene: .
len: 14
v_gene: TRBV5-1

CDR3aa: CASSLDAQKNIQYF
CDR3nt: TGTGCCAGCAGCTTGGATGCCCAGAAAAACATTCAGTACTTC
abundance: few
j_gene: TRBJ2-4
d_gene: .
len: 14
v_gene: TRBV5-4

CDR3aa: CASSAGTPEDTQYF
CDR3nt: TGTGCCAGCAGTGCCGGGACACCAGAAGATACGCAGTATTTT
abundance: .
j_gene: TRBJ2-3
d_gene: .
len: 14
v_gene: TRBV2

CDR3aa: CSASRQGGYTF
CDR3nt: TGCAGCGCCAGCCGACAGGGTGGCTACACCTTC
abundance: few
j_gene: TRBJ1-2
d_gene: TRBD1
len: 11
v_gene: TRBV29-1

CDR3aa: CASSAGQGIGQPQHF
CDR3nt: TGTGCCAGCAGCGCCGGACAGGGGATAGGTCAGCCCCAGCATTTT
abundance: .
j_gene: TRBJ1-5
d_gene: TRBD1
len: 15
v_gene: TRBV11-2

CDR3aa: CSVQNTEAFF
CDR3nt: TGCAGCGTCCAAAACACTGAAGCTTTCTTT
abundance: .
j_gene: TRBJ1-1
d_gene: .
len: 10
v_gene: TRBV29-1